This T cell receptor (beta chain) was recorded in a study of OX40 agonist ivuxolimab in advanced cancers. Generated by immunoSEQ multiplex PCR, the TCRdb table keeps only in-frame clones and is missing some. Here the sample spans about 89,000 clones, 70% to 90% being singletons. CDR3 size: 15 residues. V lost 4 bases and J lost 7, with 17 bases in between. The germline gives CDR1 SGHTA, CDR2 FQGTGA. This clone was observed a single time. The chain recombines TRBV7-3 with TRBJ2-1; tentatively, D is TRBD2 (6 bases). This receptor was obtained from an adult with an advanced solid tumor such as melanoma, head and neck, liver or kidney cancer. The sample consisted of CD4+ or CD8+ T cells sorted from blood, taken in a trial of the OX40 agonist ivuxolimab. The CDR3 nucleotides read TGTGCCAGCAGCTCGACCGGACCCGGGAGAAATGAGCAGTTCTTC. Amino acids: CASSSTGPGRNEQFF.